The present T cell receptor (beta chain) was sequenced within a study of control samples from healthy donors and cancer patients. Only in-frame clones appear in the TCRdb table, and some are missing; sequencing was by immunoSEQ multiplex PCR. The sample records 10,000 or so clones, roughly 88% being singletons. Trimming stripped 1 base from V and 2 bases from J, with 5 bases between. Germline CDR1 reads SGHDN; CDR2 reads FVKESK. CDR3 size: 13 residues. The TCR was taken from a man in his sixties with colorectal cancer. The V call is TRBV14, the J call TRBJ1-1; the D is unclear. Sequencing used PBMCs. The CDR3 region has the DNA TGTGCCAGCAGCCAAGGAGTAAACACTGAAGCTTTCTTT. This gives the protein CASSQGVNTEAFF.